A selection of T cell receptor beta chains follows, all from one sample in a study of T cell changes during pregnancy in multiple sclerosis. Assay used: immunoSEQ multiplex PCR; TCRdb lists only in-frame clones, some missing. The sample shows under 150,000 clones, 90% to 96% of them seen only once. The sample in question was peripheral blood, obtained after pregnancy. The source of these receptors is a female donor with multiple sclerosis, enrolled in a pregnancy study. CDR3s include the opening cysteine and the closing phenylalanine or tryptophan. D genes are given only for firm matches. Size values are once, few and many counts, or a class for expanded clones, and some rows have none.

V gene: TRBV14
D gene: -
clone size: -
J gene: TRBJ1-2
CDR3 protein: CASSQTGGAHGYTF
CDR3 DNA: TGTGCCAGCAGCCAAACGGGGGGCGCCCATGGCTACACCTTC

V gene: TRBV7-2
D gene: TRBD2
clone size: -
J gene: TRBJ2-7
CDR3 protein: CASSRWTSGDYEQYF
CDR3 DNA: TGTGCCAGCAGCCGATGGACTAGCGGGGACTACGAGCAGTACTTC

V gene: TRBV27
D gene: -
clone size: -
J gene: TRBJ1-5
CDR3 protein: CASSPENSNQPQHF
CDR3 DNA: TGTGCCAGCAGCCCAGAAAATAGCAATCAGCCCCAGCATTTT

V gene: TRBV27
D gene: -
clone size: -
J gene: TRBJ1-1
CDR3 protein: CASSKTVMNTEAFF
CDR3 DNA: TGTGCCAGCAGTAAGACAGTAATGAACACTGAAGCTTTCTTT

V gene: TRBV27
D gene: -
clone size: -
J gene: TRBJ2-5
CDR3 protein: CASSLSKETQYF
CDR3 DNA: TGTGCCAGCAGTTTATCCAAAGAGACCCAGTACTTC

V gene: TRBV2
D gene: TRBD2
clone size: -
J gene: TRBJ2-2
CDR3 protein: CAGYTSGWLFF
CDR3 DNA: TGTGCCGGCTACACTAGCGGGTGGCTGTTTTTT

V gene: TRBV25-1
D gene: TRBD1
clone size: -
J gene: TRBJ1-2
CDR3 protein: CASLGTVHYGYTF
CDR3 DNA: TGTGCCAGCTTAGGGACAGTCCACTATGGCTACACCTTC

V gene: TRBV6-6
D gene: TRBD2
clone size: -
J gene: TRBJ2-7
CDR3 protein: CASSYSGGGLPSF
CDR3 DNA: TGTGCCAGCAGTTACTCGGGCGGGGGACTCCCCTCCTTC

V gene: TRBV15
D gene: TRBD1
clone size: -
J gene: TRBJ2-1
CDR3 protein: CATSRDLGDRGNEQFF
CDR3 DNA: TGTGCCACCAGCAGAGATTTGGGCGACAGGGGGAATGAGCAGTTCTTC

V gene: TRBV5-1
D gene: -
clone size: -
J gene: TRBJ1-4
CDR3 protein: CASSLRARAEGRKLFF
CDR3 DNA: TGCGCCAGCAGCTTGAGAGCACGGGCCGAGGGTCGAAAACTGTTTTTT

V gene: TRBV28
D gene: -
clone size: -
J gene: TRBJ2-1
CDR3 protein: CASSQDFNNEQFF
CDR3 DNA: TGTGCCAGCAGCCAGGACTTTAACAATGAGCAGTTCTTC

V gene: TRBV7-2
D gene: -
clone size: once
J gene: TRBJ2-2
CDR3 protein: CASTHISTGELFF
CDR3 DNA: TGTGCCAGCACCCACATTTCCACCGGGGAGCTGTTTTTT

V gene: TRBV30
D gene: TRBD1
clone size: once
J gene: TRBJ2-7
CDR3 protein: CAWNPGQPLGEQYF
CDR3 DNA: TGTGCCTGGAACCCGGGACAGCCTCTGGGAGAGCAGTACTTC

V gene: TRBV29-1
D gene: TRBD2
clone size: -
J gene: TRBJ2-3
CDR3 protein: CSVDQGTSGTSDTQYF
CDR3 DNA: TGCAGCGTTGATCAGGGGACTAGCGGGACGTCAGATACGCAGTATTTT

V gene: TRBV30
D gene: -
clone size: -
J gene: TRBJ1-2
CDR3 protein: CATSHNGYTF
CDR3 DNA: TGTGCCACTTCCCATAATGGCTACACCTTC

V gene: TRBV28
D gene: TRBD1
clone size: -
J gene: TRBJ1-2
CDR3 protein: CASSSAGQGLSGYTF
CDR3 DNA: TGTGCCAGCAGTTCAGCGGGACAGGGGCTGTCTGGCTACACCTTC

V gene: TRBV4-1
D gene: -
clone size: -
J gene: TRBJ1-1
CDR3 protein: CASGNRVTEAFF
CDR3 DNA: TGCGCCAGCGGGAACAGGGTTACTGAAGCTTTCTTT

V gene: TRBV5-1
D gene: TRBD1
clone size: -
J gene: TRBJ1-2
CDR3 protein: CASSLGLGGNNYGYTF
CDR3 DNA: TGCGCCAGCAGCTTGGGCTTAGGGGGCAATAACTATGGCTACACCTTC

V gene: TRBV28
D gene: TRBD2
clone size: -
J gene: TRBJ2-1
CDR3 protein: CASRTLAAGSYNEQFF
CDR3 DNA: TGTGCCAGCAGGACCCTAGCGGCCGGCTCCTACAATGAGCAGTTCTTC

V gene: TRBV6-5
D gene: TRBD2
clone size: -
J gene: TRBJ2-1
CDR3 protein: CASSRTSGRFGEQFF
CDR3 DNA: TGTGCCAGCAGTCGGACTAGCGGGAGATTCGGCGAGCAGTTCTTC

V gene: TRBV19
D gene: TRBD1
clone size: -
J gene: TRBJ1-1
CDR3 protein: CASSATGGTEAFF
CDR3 DNA: TGTGCCAGTAGTGCGACAGGGGGCACTGAAGCTTTCTTT

V gene: TRBV28
D gene: TRBD2
clone size: -
J gene: TRBJ2-3
CDR3 protein: CASSFSSTSGSTSAPASTDTQYF
CDR3 DNA: TGTGCCAGCAGTTTCTCTTCGACTAGCGGGAGTACCTCGGCCCCCGCTAGCACAGATACGCAGTATTTT